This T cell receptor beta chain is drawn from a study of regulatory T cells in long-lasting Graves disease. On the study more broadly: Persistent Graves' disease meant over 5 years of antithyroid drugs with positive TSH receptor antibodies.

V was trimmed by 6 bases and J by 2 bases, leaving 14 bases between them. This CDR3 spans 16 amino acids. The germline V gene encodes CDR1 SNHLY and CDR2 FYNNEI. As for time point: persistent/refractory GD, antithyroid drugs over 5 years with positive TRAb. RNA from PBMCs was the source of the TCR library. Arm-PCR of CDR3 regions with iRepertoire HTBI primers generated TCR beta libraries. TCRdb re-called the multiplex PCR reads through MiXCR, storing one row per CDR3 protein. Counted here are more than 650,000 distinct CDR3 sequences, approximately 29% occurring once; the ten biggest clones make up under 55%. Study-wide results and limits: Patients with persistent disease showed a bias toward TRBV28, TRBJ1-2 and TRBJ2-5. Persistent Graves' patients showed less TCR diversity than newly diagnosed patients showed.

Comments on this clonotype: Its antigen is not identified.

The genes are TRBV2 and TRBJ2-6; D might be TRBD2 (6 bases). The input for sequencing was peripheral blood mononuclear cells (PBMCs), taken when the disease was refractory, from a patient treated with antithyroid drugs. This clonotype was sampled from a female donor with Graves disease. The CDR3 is CASSQDGGAGANVLTF. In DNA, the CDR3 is TGTGCCAGCAGCCAAGACGGGGGAGCTGGGGCCAACGTCCTGACTTTC. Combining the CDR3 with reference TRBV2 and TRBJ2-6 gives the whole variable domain EPEVTQTPSHQVTQMGQEVILRCVPISNHLYFYWYRQILGQKVEFLVSFYNNEISEKSEIFDDQFSVERPDGSNFTLKIRSTKLEDSAMYFCASSQDGGAGANVLTFGAGSRLTVL.